This entry lists 2 T cell receptor beta chains sequenced from one sample in a study of tumor-infiltrating lymphocytes in primary liver carcinoma. The input was approximately 0.45 ug total RNA; TCR beta cDNA was made from it with a constant-region primer. A slightly modified ARM-PCR protocol with three nested multiplex PCR rounds produced these TCR beta libraries. TRBV1-TRBV30 forward primers and a C-beta reverse primer were used in the first two PCR rounds, which each ran for about 9 cycles. TCRdb processed the multiplex PCR reads anew with MiXCR; each CDR3 protein has one entry. The table records some 180,000 distinct CDR3 sequences, 70% to 90% of them present only once. Co-extraction of RNA and DNA was performed on about 18-33 mg of unsorted bulk tissue. The specimen sequenced was tumor tissue from primary liver carcinoma. Receptors originate from a man aged 35 to 55 with primary liver carcinoma and hepatitis B virus infection.

In regard to this clonotype: The CDR3 end shows no conserved phenylalanine or tryptophan, and so a read error is likely. The gene calls are TRBV29-1 and TRBJ2-1; D remains ambiguous. The length of the CDR3 is 14 residues. V lost 3 bases, J lost 5 bases, and 14 bases lay in between. Germline lookup yields CDR1 SQVTM and CDR2 ANQGSEA. The CDR3 DNA reads TGCAGCGTTGATAAGGGTAGTGCGAACAATGAGCAGTTCATC. Translated, it gives CSVDKGSANNEQFI.

Regarding this clonotype: A junction end diverges from the germline sequence, so it may reflect a read error. The V and J genes are TRBV6-1 and TRBJ2-1, with D perhaps TRBD2 (6 bases). Germline CDR1 MNHNS, CDR2 SASEGT. This CDR3 comprises 14 residues. The CDR3 region is CASNIGDSYNEHFF. As DNA, the CDR3 is TGTGCCAGCAACATAGGGGACTCCTACAATGAGCACTTCTTC.